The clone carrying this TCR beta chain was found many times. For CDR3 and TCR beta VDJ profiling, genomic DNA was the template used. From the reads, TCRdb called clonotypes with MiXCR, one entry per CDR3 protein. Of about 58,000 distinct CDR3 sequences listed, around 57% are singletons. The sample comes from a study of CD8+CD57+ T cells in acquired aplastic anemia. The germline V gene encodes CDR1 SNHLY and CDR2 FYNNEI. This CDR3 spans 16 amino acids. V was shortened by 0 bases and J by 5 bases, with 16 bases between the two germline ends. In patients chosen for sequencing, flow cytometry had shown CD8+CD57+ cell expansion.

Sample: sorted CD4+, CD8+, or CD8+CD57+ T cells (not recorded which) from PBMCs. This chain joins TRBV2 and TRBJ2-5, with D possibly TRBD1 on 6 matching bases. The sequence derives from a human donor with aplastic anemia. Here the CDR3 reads CASSEAGQPNWETQYF. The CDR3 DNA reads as TGTGCCAGCAGTGAAGCTGGACAGCCCAACTGGGAGACCCAGTACTTC.